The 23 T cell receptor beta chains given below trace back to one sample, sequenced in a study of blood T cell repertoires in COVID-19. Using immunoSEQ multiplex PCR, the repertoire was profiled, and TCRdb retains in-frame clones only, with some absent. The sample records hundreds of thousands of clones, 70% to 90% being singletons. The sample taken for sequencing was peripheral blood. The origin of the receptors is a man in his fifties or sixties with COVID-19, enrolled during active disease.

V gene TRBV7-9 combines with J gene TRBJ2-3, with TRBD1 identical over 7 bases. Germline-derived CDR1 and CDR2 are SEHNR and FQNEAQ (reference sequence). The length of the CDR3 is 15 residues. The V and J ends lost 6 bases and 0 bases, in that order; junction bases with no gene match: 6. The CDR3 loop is CASRTDRASTDTQYF. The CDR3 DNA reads TGTGCCAGCAGAACAGACAGGGCCAGCACAGATACGCAGTATTTT.

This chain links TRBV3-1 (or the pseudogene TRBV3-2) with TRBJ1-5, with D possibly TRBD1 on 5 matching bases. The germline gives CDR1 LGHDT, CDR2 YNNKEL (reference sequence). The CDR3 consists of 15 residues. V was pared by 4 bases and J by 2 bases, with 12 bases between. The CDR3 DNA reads TGTGCCAGCAGCCTGGGGGGGGTAGGCAATCAGCCCCAGCATTTT. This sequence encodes CASSLGGVGNQPQHF.

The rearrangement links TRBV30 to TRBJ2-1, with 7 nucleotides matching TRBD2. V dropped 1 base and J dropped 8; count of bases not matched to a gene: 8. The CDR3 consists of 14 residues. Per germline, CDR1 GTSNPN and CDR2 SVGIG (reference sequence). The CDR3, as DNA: TGTGCCTGGAGTGGCCAAGCGGGGTACCATGAGCAGTTCTTC. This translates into CAWSGQAGYHEQFF.

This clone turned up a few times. The CDR3 is CASSLAGNTEAFF. Written as DNA, the CDR3 is TGTGCCAGCAGCTTAGCAGGGAACACTGAAGCTTTCTTT. The genes are TRBV11-3 and TRBJ1-1; D is uncertain. CDR1 SGHNT and CDR2 YENEEA come from the germline V gene. The CDR3 is made up of 13 amino acids. V was pared by 1 base and J by 1 base, with 4 bases between. Full variable domain (outside the CDR3, taken from reference TRBV11-3 and TRBJ1-1): EAGVVQSPRYKIIEKKQPVAFWCNPISGHNTLYWYLQNLGQGPELLIRYENEEAVDDSQLPKDRFSAERLKGVDSTLKIQPAELGDSAVYLCASSLAGNTEAFFGQGTRLTVV.

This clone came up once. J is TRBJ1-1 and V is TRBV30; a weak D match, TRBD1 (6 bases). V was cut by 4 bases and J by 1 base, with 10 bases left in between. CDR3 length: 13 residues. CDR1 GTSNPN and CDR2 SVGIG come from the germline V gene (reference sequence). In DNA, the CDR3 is TGTGCCTGGAACCAGGGGACGAACACTGAAGCTTTCTTT. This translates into CAWNQGTNTEAFF.

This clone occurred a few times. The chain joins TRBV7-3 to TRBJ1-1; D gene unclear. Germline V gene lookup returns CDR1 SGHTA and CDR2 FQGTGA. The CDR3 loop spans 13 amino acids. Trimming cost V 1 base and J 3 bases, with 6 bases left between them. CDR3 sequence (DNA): TGTGCCAGCAGCTTAAACATTGACACTGAAGCTTTCTTT. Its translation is CASSLNIDTEAFF. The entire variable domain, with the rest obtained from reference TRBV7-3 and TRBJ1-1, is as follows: GAGVSQTPSNKVTEKGKYVELRCDPISGHTALYWYRQSLGQGPEFLIYFQGTGAADDSGLPNDRFFAVRPEGSVSTLKIQRTERGDSAVYLCASSLNIDTEAFFGQGTRLTVV.

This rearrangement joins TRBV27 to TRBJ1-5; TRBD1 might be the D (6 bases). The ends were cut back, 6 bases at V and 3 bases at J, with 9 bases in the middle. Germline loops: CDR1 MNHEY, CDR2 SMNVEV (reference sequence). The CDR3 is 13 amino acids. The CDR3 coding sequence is TGTGCCAGCAGAAGACAGGTCAATCAGCCCCAGCATTTT. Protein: CASRRQVNQPQHF.

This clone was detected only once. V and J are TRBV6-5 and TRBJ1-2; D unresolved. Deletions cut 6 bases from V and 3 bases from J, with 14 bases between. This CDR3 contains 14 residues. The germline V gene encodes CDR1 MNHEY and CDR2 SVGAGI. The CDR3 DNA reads TGTGCCAGCAGGCCGCCACAGCTGCACTATGGCTACACCTTC. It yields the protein CASRPPQLHYGYTF.

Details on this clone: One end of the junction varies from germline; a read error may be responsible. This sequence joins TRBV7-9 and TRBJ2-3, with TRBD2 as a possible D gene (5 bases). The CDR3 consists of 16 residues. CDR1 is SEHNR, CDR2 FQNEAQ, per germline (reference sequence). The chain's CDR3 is CASITEGSPSIDTQYF. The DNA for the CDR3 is TGTGCCAGCATCACCGAAGGGAGTCCTAGCATAGATACGCAGTATTTT.

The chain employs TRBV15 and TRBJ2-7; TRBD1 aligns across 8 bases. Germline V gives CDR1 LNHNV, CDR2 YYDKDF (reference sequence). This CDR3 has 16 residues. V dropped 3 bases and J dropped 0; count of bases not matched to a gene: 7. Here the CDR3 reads CATSSGTGESSYEQYF. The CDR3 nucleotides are TGTGCCACCAGCAGTGGGACAGGTGAGAGCTCCTACGAGCAGTACTTC.

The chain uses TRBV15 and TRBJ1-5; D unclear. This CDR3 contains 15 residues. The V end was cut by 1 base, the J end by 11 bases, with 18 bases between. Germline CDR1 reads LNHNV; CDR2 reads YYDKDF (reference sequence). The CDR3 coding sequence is TGTGCCACCAGCAGAGGTACATTGGGGTCCGGGACCCAGCATTTT. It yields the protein CATSRGTLGSGTQHF.

Here the CDR3 DNA reads TGTGCCACCAGCAATCCCTTCGAAAGGGGGCTAGGTGGAAACACCATATATTTT. Its protein product is CATSNPFERGLGGNTIYF. The chain recombines TRBV15 with TRBJ1-3; TRBD1 agrees at 7 bases. Germline lookup yields CDR1 LNHNV and CDR2 YYDKDF (reference sequence). This CDR3 spans 18 amino acids. V was clipped by 4 bases and J by 3 bases; unmatched bases: 15.

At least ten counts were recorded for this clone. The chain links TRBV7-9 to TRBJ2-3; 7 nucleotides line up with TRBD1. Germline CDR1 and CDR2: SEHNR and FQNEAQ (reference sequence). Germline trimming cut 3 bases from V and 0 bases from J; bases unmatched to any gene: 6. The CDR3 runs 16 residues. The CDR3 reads CASSFLWTGSTDTQYF. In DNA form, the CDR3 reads TGTGCCAGCAGCTTTTTGTGGACAGGCAGCACAGATACGCAGTATTTT.

The CDR3 DNA follows: TGTGCCAGTAGAGATCTGACAGACTTCTATGGCTACACCTTC. It is translated as CASRDLTDFYGYTF. V gene TRBV19 combines with J gene TRBJ1-2; tentatively, D is TRBD1 (5 bases). The V and J ends lost 6 bases and 4 bases respectively, with 15 bases between them. From germline, CDR1 is LNHDA and CDR2 SQIVND (reference sequence). This CDR3 has 14 residues.

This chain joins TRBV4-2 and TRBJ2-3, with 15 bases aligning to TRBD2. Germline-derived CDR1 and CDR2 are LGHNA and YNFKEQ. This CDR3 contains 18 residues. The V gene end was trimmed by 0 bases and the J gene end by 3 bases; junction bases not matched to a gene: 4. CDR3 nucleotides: TGTGCCAGCAGCCAAGAGGGACTAGCGGGGGGCAGGACAGATACGCAGTATTTT. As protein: CASSQEGLAGGRTDTQYF.

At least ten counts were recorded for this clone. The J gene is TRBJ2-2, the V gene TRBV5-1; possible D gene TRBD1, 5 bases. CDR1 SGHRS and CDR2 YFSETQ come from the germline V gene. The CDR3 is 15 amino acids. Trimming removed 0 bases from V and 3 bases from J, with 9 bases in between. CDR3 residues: CASSLGGQDTGELFF. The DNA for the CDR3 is TGCGCCAGCAGCTTGGGGGGCCAGGACACCGGGGAGCTGTTTTTT.

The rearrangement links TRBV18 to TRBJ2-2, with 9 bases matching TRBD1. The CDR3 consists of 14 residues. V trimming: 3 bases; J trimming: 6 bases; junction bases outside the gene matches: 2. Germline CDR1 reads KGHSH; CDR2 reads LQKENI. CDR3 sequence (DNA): TGTGCCAGCTCACCCCGGACAGGGGCCGGGGAGCTGTTTTTT. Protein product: CASSPRTGAGELFF.

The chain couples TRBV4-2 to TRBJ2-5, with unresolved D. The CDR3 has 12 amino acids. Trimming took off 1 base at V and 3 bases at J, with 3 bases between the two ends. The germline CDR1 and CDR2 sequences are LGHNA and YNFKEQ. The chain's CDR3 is CASSQAKETQYF. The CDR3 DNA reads TGTGCCAGCAGCCAAGCCAAAGAGACCCAGTACTTC.

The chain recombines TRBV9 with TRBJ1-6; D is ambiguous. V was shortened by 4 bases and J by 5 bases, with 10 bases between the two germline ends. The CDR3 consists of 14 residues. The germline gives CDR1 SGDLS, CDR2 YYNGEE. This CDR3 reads CASSPEPNNSPLHF. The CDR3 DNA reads TGTGCCAGCAGCCCCGAGCCCAATAATTCACCCCTCCACTTT.

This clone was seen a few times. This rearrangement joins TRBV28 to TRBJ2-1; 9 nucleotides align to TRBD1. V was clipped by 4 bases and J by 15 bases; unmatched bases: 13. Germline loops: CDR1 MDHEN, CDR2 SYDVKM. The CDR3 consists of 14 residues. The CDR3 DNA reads TGTGCCAGCAGTTCACAGCGACCGGGACAGGGTGTGTTCTTC. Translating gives CASSSQRPGQGVFF. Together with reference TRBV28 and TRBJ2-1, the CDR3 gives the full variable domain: DVKVTQSSRYLVKRTGEKVFLECVQDMDHENMFWYRQDPGLGLRLIYFSYDVKMKEKGDIPEGYSVSREKKERFSLILESASTNQTSMYLCASSSQRPGQGVFFGPGTRLTVL.

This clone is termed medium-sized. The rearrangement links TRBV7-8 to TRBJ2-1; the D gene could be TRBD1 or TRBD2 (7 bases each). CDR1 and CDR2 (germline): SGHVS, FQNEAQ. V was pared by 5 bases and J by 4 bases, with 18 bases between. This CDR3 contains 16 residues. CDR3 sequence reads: CASSQGGAGWYNEQFF. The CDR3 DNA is TGTGCCAGCAGCCAGGGGGGGGCAGGGTGGTACAATGAGCAGTTCTTC.

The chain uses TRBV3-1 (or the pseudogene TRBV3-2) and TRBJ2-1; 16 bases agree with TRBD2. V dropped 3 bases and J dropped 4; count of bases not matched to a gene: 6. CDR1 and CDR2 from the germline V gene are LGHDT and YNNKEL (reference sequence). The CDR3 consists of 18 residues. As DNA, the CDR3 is TGTGCCAGCAGCCAGGGACTAGCGGGGGGGCGAGGGTACAATGAGCAGTTCTTC. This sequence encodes CASSQGLAGGRGYNEQFF.

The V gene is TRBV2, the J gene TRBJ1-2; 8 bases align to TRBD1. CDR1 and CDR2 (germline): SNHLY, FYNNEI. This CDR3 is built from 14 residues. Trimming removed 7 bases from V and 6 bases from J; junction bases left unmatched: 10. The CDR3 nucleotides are TGTGCCAGCACAGGGACAGGCATTGGGGATGGCTACACCTTC. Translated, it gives CASTGTGIGDGYTF.